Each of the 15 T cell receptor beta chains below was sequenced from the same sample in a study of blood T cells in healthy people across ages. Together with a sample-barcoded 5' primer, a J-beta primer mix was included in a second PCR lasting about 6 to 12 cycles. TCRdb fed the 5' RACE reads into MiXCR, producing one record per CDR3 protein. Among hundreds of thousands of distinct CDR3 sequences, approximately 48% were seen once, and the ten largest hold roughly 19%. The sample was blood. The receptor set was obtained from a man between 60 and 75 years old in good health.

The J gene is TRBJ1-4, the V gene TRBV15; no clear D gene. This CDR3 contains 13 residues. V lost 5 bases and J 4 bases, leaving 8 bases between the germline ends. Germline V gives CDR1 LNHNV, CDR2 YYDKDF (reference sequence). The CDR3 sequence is CATSQLDNEKLFF. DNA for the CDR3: TGTGCCACCAGCCAGCTTGATAATGAAAAACTGTTTTTT.

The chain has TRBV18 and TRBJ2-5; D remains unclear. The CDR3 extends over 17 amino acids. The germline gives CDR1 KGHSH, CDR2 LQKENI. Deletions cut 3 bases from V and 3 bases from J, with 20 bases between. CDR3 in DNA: TGTGCCAGCTCACCCTGGGGTCCGTCGGCTTTAGAAGAGACCCAGTACTTC. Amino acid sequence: CASSPWGPSALEETQYF.

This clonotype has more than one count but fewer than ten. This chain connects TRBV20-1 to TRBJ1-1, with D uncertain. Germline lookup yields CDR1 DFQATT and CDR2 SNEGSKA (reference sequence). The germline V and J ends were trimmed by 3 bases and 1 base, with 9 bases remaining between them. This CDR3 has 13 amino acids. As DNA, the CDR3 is TGCAGTGCTAGCAACCCAGGGAACACTGAAGCTTTCTTT. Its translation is CSASNPGNTEAFF.

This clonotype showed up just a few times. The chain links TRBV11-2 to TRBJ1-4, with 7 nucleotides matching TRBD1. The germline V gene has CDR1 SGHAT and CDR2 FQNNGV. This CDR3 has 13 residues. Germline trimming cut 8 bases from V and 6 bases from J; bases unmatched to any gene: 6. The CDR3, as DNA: TGTGCCAGCGCAGGGGGTTGGTATGAAAAACTGTTTTTT. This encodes CASAGGWYEKLFF.

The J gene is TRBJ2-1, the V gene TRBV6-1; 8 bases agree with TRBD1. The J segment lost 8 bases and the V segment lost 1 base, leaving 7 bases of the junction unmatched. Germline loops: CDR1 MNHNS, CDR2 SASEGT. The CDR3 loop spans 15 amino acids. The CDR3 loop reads CASSEEIGTGHEQFF. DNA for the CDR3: TGTGCCAGCAGTGAAGAAATCGGGACAGGACATGAGCAGTTCTTC.

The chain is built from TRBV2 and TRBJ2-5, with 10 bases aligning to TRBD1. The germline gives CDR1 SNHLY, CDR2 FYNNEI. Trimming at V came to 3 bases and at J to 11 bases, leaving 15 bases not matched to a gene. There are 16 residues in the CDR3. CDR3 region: CASSEGSGQGRREQYF. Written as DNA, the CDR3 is TGTGCCAGCAGTGAGGGTTCGGGACAGGGGCGGCGTGAGCAGTACTTC.

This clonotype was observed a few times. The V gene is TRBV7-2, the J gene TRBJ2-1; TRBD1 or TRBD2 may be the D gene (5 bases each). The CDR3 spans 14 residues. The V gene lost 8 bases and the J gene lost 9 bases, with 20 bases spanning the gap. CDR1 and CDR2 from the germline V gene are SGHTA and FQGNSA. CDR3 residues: CASPNQARDGEQFF. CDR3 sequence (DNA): TGTGCCAGCCCTAACCAGGCCAGGGACGGTGAGCAGTTCTTC.

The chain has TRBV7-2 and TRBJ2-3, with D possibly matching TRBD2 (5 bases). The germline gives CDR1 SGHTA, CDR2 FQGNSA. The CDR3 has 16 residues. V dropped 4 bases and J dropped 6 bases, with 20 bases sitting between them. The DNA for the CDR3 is TGTGCCAGCAGCTCTTTGAGGACGGGGTTTTCGGATACGCAGTATTTT. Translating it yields CASSSLRTGFSDTQYF.

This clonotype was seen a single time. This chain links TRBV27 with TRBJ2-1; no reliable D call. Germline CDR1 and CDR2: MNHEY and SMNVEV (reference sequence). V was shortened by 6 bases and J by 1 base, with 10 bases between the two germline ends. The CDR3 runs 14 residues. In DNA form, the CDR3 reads TGTGCCAGCAGCGGTCGGGTTTCCTACAATGAGCAGTTCTTC. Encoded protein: CASSGRVSYNEQFF.

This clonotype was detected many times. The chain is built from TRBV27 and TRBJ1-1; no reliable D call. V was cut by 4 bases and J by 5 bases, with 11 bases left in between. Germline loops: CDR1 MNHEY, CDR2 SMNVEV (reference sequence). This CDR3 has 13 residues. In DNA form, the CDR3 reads TGTGCCAGCAGTTCCTCAGCTGGGACTGAAGCTTTCTTT. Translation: CASSSSAGTEAFF.

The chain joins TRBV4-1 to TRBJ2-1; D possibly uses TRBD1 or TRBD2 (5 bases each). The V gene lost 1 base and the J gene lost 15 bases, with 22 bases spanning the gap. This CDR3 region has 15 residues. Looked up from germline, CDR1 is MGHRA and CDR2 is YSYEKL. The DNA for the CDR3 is TGCGCCAGCAGCCAAGTAGGGAATGCCGAAACGGGGCGGTTCTTC. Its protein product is CASSQVGNAETGRFF.

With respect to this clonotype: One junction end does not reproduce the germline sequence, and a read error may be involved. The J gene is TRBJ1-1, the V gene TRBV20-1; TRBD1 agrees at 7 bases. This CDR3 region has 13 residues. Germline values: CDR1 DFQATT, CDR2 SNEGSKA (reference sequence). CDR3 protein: CSPKQGSSTGAFF. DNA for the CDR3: TGCAGTCCGAAACAGGGGAGCTCCACTGGAGCTTTCTTT.

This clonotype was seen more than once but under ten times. CDR3 sequence reads: CASSTTGEGYGYTF. CDR3 bases: TGTGCCAGCAGTACGACAGGGGAGGGCTATGGCTACACCTTC. The V gene is TRBV6-1, the J gene TRBJ1-2, with 8 nucleotides matching TRBD1. The germline CDR1 and CDR2 sequences are MNHNS and SASEGT. Trimming removed 5 bases from V and 4 bases from J; junction bases left unmatched: 6. This CDR3 is built from 14 residues.

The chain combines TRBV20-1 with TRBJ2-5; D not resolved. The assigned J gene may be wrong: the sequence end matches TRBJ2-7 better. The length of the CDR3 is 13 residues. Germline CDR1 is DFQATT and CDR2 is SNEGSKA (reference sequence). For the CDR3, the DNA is TGCAGTGCTAGAGATCCCTTAAACCACGAGCAGTACTTC. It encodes CSARDPLNHEQYF.

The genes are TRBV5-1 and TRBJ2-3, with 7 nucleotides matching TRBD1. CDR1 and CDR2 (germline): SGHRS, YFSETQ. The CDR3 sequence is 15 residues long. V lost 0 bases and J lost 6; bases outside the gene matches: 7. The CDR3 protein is CASSLGTGPGDTQYF. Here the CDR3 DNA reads TGCGCCAGCAGCTTGGGGACAGGCCCAGGGGATACGCAGTATTTT.